The 25 T cell receptor beta chains below were found in one sample sequenced in a study of early T cells in non-severe SARS-CoV-2 infection. TCRdb re-called the 5' RACE reads through MiXCR, storing one row per CDR3 protein. The profile covers some 70,000 distinct CDR3 sequences, with just under 5% appearing a single time and 4.5% to 5.5% taken by the ten largest. Sequencing was done on a sample of whole blood. All receptors derive from an adult who was a healthcare worker with PCR-confirmed SARS-CoV-2 infection or an uninfected control (not recorded which).

This chain connects TRBV29-1 to TRBJ2-1, with D tentatively TRBD1 or TRBD2 (5 bases each). Germline CDR1 is SQVTM and CDR2 is ANQGSEA. Trimming cost V 2 bases and J 5 bases, with 10 bases left between them. This CDR3 comprises 13 residues. DNA for the CDR3: TGCAGCGTTGAATTGGGGACCAACAATGAGCAGTTCTTC. Protein product: CSVELGTNNEQFF.

This clonotype was seen many times. This likely reflects a read error, since a far larger clone is one base away. The J gene is TRBJ1-1, the V gene TRBV2; a possible D gene is TRBD1 (6 bases). The germline V and J ends were trimmed by 6 bases and 1 base, with 9 bases remaining between them. Germline-derived CDR1 and CDR2 are SNHLY and FYNNEI. The CDR3 spans 13 residues. The CDR3 DNA sequence: TGTGCCAGCAGCCAACAGGGGAACACTGAAGCTTTCTTT. This gives the protein CASSQQGNTEAFF.

This clonotype was recorded many times. The rearrangement uses TRBV3-1 and TRBJ1-3; no clear D gene. V shed 1 base and J shed 1 base, with 11 bases lying between them. The CDR3 runs 16 residues. Germline V CDR1 and CDR2: LGHDT, YNNKEL (reference sequence). As DNA, the CDR3 is TGTGCCAGCAGCCAAGGGGTATTGTCGTCTGGAAACACCATATATTTT. Translating gives CASSQGVLSSGNTIYF.

This clonotype was counted between two and nine times. The chain links TRBV18 to TRBJ2-1; no clear D. V was cut by 3 bases and J by 7 bases, with 7 bases left in between. The CDR3 is 12 residues long. The germline CDR1 and CDR2 sequences are KGHSH and LQKENI. The CDR3 loop reads CASSPEGNEQFF. The DNA of the CDR3 is TGTGCCAGCTCACCCGAAGGTAATGAGCAGTTCTTC.

This clonotype has a count of ten or more. The genes are TRBV5-1 and TRBJ1-5; D is perhaps TRBD1 (5 bases). This CDR3 region has 14 residues. Per germline, CDR1 SGHRS and CDR2 YFSETQ. V gave up 4 bases and J gave up 3 bases, with 11 bases separating them. The CDR3, as DNA: TGCGCCAGCAGCCCAGGACATGACAATCAGCCCCAGCATTTT. Its protein is CASSPGHDNQPQHF.

The CDR3 spells CAISESRSTDTQYF. The CDR3 DNA follows: TGTGCCATCAGTGAGTCGAGAAGCACAGATACGCAGTATTTT. This chain connects TRBV10-3 to TRBJ2-3; D remains ambiguous. The CDR3 runs to 14 residues. From germline, CDR1 is ENHRY and CDR2 SYGVKD. With 0 bases removed from V and 0 bases from J, the gap between germline ends came to 4 bases.

The chain has TRBV12-3 or TRBV12-4 and TRBJ1-1; D call uncertain. The CDR3 consists of 12 residues. Trimming stripped 3 bases from V and 5 bases from J, with 7 bases between. Written as DNA, the CDR3 is TGTGCCAGCAGTTTCTCGGATACTGAAGCTTTCTTT. Its translation: CASSFSDTEAFF.

Ten or more counts support this clonotype. The rearrangement links TRBV20-1 to TRBJ2-7; D may correspond to TRBD1 or TRBD2 (5 bases each). V lost 3 bases, J lost 6 bases, and 15 bases lay in between. Germline-derived CDR1 and CDR2 are DFQATT and SNEGSKA (reference sequence). The CDR3 is 13 amino acids. CDR3 loop: CSARPGLGAEQYF. For the CDR3, the DNA is TGCAGTGCTAGGCCGGGCCTCGGGGCCGAGCAGTACTTC.

This clonotype showed up many times. The chain carries TRBV7-9 and TRBJ2-3; D is unresolved. The CDR3 has 13 residues. Germline values: CDR1 SEHNR, CDR2 FQNEAQ (reference sequence). V lost 5 bases to trimming and J lost 6 bases, with 12 bases between them. The CDR3 sequence: CASSLAHRDTQYF. In DNA, the CDR3 is TGTGCCAGCAGCCTCGCCCACCGGGATACGCAGTATTTT.

Note on this clonotype: A clone one base away is much larger, so this may be a read error. This chain connects TRBV19 to TRBJ2-5; 11 positions match TRBD1. Germline V CDR1 and CDR2: LNHDA, SQIVND (reference sequence). This CDR3 region has 14 residues. Here the CDR3 DNA reads TGTGACAGTAGTCACGGACAGGGGGCAGAGACCCAGTACTTC. This encodes CDSSHGQGAETQYF.

This clonotype showed up just a few times. CDR3 bases: TGTGCCAGCAGTGAAGCGCTTAGGAGAGATACGCAGTATTTT. It yields the protein CASSEALRRDTQYF. V usage is TRBV2 and J usage is TRBJ2-3; D uncertain. Germline CDR1 reads SNHLY; CDR2 reads FYNNEI. This CDR3 contains 14 residues. Trimming cost V 0 bases and J 5 bases, with 9 bases left between them.

V usage is TRBV20-1 and J usage is TRBJ2-7, with 8 positions matching TRBD1. The V gene's germline CDR1 is DFQATT and CDR2 SNEGSKA (reference sequence). The CDR3 runs to 14 residues. With V trimmed by 6 bases and J by 4 bases, 11 bases remained unmatched. The CDR3 nucleotides are TGCAGTGCCAGCTTCGGACAGGGAGGATACGAGCAGTACTTC. Translating it yields CSASFGQGGYEQYF.

At least ten counts were recorded for this clonotype. V usage is TRBV7-9 and J usage is TRBJ1-3; D is unclear. V was cut by 5 bases and J by 2 bases, with 7 bases left in between. This CDR3 is 13 amino acids long. CDR1 and CDR2 (germline): SEHNR, FQNEAQ (reference sequence). CDR3 in amino acids: CASSPSPGNTIYF. The CDR3 region has the DNA TGTGCCAGCAGCCCCTCCCCTGGAAACACCATATATTTT.

At least ten counts were recorded for this clonotype. This chain uses TRBV12-3 or TRBV12-4 with TRBJ1-2, with 10 bases that match TRBD1. V trimming: 5 bases; J trimming: 2 bases; junction bases outside the gene matches: 5. This CDR3 contains 15 residues. The DNA of the CDR3 is TGTGCCAGCAGTGCTGGACAGGGGGGAAACTATGGCTACACCTTC. It encodes CASSAGQGGNYGYTF.

The sample holds many counts of this clonotype. The V call is TRBV30, the J call TRBJ1-1, with D tentatively TRBD1 (6 bases). V was clipped by 2 bases and J by 1 base, with 11 bases between them. CDR1 is GTSNPN, CDR2 SVGIG, per germline (reference sequence). The CDR3 length is 14 residues. CDR3 bases: TGTGCCTGGAGTCGGGGACAAGCGAACACTGAAGCTTTCTTT. Encoded protein: CAWSRGQANTEAFF. The entire variable domain, with the rest obtained from reference TRBV30 and TRBJ1-1, is as follows: SQTIHQWPATLVQPVGSPLSLECTVEGTSNPNLYWYRQAAGRGLQLLFYSVGIGQISSEVPQNLSASRPQDRQFILSSKKLLLSDSGFYLCAWSRGQANTEAFFGQGTRLTVV.

This clonotype appeared a few times. The gene calls are TRBV19 and TRBJ2-7, with unresolved D. V was pared by 2 bases and J by 3 bases, with 8 bases between. CDR1 and CDR2 (germline): LNHDA, SQIVND (reference sequence). The CDR3 sequence is 13 residues long. In DNA form, the CDR3 reads TGTGCCAGTAGTATATCAGGTTTCTACGAGCAGTACTTC. Translation: CASSISGFYEQYF.

This clonotype showed up many times. This chain joins TRBV12-5 and TRBJ2-3; D possibly corresponds to TRBD1 (6 bases). The CDR3 is 17 residues long. Germline V gene data show CDR1 as LGHNT and CDR2 as FRNRAP. Trimming cost V 0 bases and J 4 bases, with 17 bases left between them. For the CDR3, the DNA is TGTGCTAGTGGTTTGGTACGGGACCAGGGGAACGCAGATACGCAGTATTTT. Translation: CASGLVRDQGNADTQYF.

There are a few counts of this clonotype. The V gene is TRBV7-6, the J gene TRBJ2-5, with D unclear. CDR1 is SGHVS, CDR2 FNYEAQ, per germline. V lost 5 bases and J lost 2, with 6 bases in between. The CDR3 consists of 12 residues. CDR3 nucleotides: TGTGCCAGCAGCATACTGCAAGAGACCCAGTACTTC. This sequence encodes CASSILQETQYF.

In its sample, this clonotype ranks as medium-sized (0.01 to 0.1%). The rearrangement uses TRBV30 and TRBJ2-7; 7 nucleotides match TRBD2. CDR1 and CDR2 from the germline V gene are GTSNPN and SVGIG (reference sequence). The CDR3 is made up of 12 amino acids. With 4 bases clipped from V and 5 bases from J, the junction kept 5 bases outside the gene matches. CDR3 sequence reads: CAWTLGRDEQYF. CDR3 nucleotides: TGTGCCTGGACCCTGGGGAGGGACGAGCAGTACTTC.

This clonotype was seen ten or more times. The chain combines TRBV2 with TRBJ2-1; D unclear. V was trimmed by 4 bases and J by 4 bases, leaving 11 bases between them. CDR3 length equals 14 residues. Per the germline V gene, CDR1 is SNHLY and CDR2 is FYNNEI. CDR3: CASSAAADYNEQFF. The CDR3 nucleotides read TGTGCCAGCAGTGCGGCGGCCGATTACAATGAGCAGTTCTTC.

Only a few counts were recorded for this clonotype. This sequence joins TRBV5-5 and TRBJ2-1, with 12 bases lining up with TRBD2. From germline, CDR1 is SGHKS and CDR2 YYEKEE (reference sequence). J gave up 8 bases and V 4 bases, and 7 bases lay outside the gene matches. CDR3 length: 15 residues. CDR3 in amino acids: CASSQTSGRLDEQFF. The CDR3, as DNA: TGTGCCAGCAGCCAGACTAGCGGGAGATTGGATGAGCAGTTCTTC.

The genes are TRBV15 and TRBJ2-3; 7 positions match TRBD1. The germline CDR1 and CDR2 sequences are LNHNV and YYDKDF (reference sequence). Losses at the gene ends were 0 bases for V and 5 bases for J; bases not matched to a gene: 11. The CDR3 has 17 residues. The CDR3 DNA reads as TGTGCCACCAGCAGAGAAAAAGGAAGGGGGCGTCAAGATACGCAGTATTTT. This sequence encodes CATSREKGRGRQDTQYF.

The sample holds many counts of this clonotype. V and J are TRBV20-1 and TRBJ2-2, with D uncertain. Germline V gene sequence: CDR1 DFQATT, CDR2 SNEGSKA (reference sequence). CDR3 length equals 13 residues. Trimming left V 1 base short and J 2 bases short, with 5 bases between. CDR3 sequence: CSARGRNTGELFF. The CDR3 DNA follows: TGCAGTGCTAGAGGCAGAAACACCGGGGAGCTGTTTTTT.

This clonotype came up many times. The rearrangement links TRBV5-1 to TRBJ1-2, with D possibly being TRBD1 (5 bases). Trimming removed 3 bases from V and 2 bases from J, with 8 bases in between. Germline V gives CDR1 SGHRS, CDR2 YFSETQ. The CDR3 is 13 residues long. The CDR3 DNA reads as TGCGCCAGCAGCTCGACAGTGAACTATGGCTACACCTTC. It is translated as CASSSTVNYGYTF.

In this sample, this clonotype turned up many times. The CDR3 is CACGTGGITEAFF. CDR3 nucleotide sequence: TGTGCCTGCGGCACCGGGGGTATCACTGAAGCTTTCTTT. The chain is built from TRBV30 and TRBJ1-1; TRBD1 might be the D (5 bases). The CDR3 runs to 13 residues. Germline V CDR1 and CDR2: GTSNPN, SVGIG (reference sequence). V lost 6 bases to trimming and J lost 4 bases, with 15 bases between them.